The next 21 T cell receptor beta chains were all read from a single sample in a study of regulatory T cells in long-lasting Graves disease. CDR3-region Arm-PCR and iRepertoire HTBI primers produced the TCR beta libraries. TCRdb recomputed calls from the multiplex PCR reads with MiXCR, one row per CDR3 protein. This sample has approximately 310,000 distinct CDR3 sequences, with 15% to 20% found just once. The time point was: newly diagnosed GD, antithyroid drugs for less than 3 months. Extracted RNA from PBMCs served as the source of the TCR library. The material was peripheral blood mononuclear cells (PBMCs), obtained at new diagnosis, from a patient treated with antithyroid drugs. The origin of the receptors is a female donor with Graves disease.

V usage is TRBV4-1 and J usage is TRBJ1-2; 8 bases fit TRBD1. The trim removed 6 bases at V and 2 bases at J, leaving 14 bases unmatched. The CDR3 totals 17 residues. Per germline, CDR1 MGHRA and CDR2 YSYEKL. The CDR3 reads CASSHALGQVDNYGYTF. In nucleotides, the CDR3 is TGCGCCAGCAGTCATGCACTGGGACAGGTTGACAACTATGGCTACACCTTC.

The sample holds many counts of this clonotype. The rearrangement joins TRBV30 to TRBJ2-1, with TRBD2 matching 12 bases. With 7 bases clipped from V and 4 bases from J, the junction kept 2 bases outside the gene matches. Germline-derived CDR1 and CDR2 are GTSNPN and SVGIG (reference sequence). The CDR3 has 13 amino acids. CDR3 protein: CAFGLAGYNEQFF. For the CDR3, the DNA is TGTGCCTTCGGACTAGCGGGATACAATGAGCAGTTCTTC. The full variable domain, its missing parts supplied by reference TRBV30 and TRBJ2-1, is SQTIHQWPATLVQPVGSPLSLECTVEGTSNPNLYWYRQAAGRGLQLLFYSVGIGQISSEVPQNLSASRPQDRQFILSSKKLLLSDSGFYLCAFGLAGYNEQFFGPGTRLTVL.

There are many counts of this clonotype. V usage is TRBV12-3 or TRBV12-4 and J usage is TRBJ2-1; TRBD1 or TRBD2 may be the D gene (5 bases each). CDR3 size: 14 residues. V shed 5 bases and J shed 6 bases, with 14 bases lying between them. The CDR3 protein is CASSTPGAFNEQFF. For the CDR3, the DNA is TGTGCCAGCAGTACACCCGGGGCTTTCAATGAGCAGTTCTTC.

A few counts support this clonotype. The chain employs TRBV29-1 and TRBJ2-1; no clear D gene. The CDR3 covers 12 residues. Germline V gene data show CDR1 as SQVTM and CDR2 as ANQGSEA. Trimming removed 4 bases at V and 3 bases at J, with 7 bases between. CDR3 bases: TGCAGCGTTGCTGCAGGCTACAATGAGCAGTTCTTC. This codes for CSVAAGYNEQFF.

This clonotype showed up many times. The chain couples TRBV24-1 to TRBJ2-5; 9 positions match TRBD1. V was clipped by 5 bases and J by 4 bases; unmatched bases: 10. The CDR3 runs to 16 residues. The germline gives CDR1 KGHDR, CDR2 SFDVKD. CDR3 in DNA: TGTGCCACCAGTGGTGCCGGGACAGGGTTTCGAGAGACCCAGTACTTC. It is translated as CATSGAGTGFRETQYF.

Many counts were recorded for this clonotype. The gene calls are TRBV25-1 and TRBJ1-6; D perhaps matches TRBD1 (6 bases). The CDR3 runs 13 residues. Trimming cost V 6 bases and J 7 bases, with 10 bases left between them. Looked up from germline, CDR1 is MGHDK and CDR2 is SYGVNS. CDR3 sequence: CASRTTGNSPLHF. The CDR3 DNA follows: TGTGCCAGCAGAACAACAGGGAATTCACCCCTCCACTTT.

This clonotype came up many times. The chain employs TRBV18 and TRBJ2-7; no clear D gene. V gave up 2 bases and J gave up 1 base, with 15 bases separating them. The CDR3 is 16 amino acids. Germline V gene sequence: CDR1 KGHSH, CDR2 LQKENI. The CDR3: CASSPFIGRLSYEQYF. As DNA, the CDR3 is TGTGCCAGCTCACCATTCATCGGACGTCTATCCTACGAGCAGTACTTC. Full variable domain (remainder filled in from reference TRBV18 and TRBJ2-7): NAGVMQNPRHLVRRRGQEARLRCSPMKGHSHVYWYRQLPEEGLKFMVYLQKENIIDESGMPKERFSAEFPKEGPSILRIQQVVRGDSAAYFCASSPFIGRLSYEQYFGPGTRLTVT.

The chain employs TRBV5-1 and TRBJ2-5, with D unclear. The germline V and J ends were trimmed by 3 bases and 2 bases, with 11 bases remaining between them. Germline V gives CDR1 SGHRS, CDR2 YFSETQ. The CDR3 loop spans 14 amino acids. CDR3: CASSSPGVQETQYF. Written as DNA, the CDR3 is TGCGCCAGCAGCTCCCCAGGTGTGCAAGAGACCCAGTACTTC.

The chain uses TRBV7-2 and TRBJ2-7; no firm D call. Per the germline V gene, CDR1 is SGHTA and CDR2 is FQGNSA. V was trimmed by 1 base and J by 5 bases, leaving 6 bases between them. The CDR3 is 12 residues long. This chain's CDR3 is CASSLDGDEQYF. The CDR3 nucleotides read TGTGCCAGCAGCTTAGATGGCGACGAGCAGTACTTC.

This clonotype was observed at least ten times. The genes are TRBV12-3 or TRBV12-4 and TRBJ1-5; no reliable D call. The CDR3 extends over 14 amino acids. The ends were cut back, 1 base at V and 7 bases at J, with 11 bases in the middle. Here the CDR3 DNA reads TGTGCCAGCAGTTTAGAGTCTCAGGTGCAGCCCCAGCATTTT. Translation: CASSLESQVQPQHF.

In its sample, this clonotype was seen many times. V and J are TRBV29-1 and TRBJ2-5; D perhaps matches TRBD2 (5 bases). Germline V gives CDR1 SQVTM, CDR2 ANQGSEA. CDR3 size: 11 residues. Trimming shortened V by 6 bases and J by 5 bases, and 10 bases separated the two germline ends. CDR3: CSVGVKETQYF. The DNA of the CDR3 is TGCAGCGTCGGGGTAAAGGAGACCCAGTACTTC.

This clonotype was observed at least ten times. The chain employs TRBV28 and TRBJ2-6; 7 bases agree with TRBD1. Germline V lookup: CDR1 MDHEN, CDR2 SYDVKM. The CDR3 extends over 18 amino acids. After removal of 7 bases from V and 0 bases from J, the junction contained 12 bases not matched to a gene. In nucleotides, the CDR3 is TGTGCCAGCATTCTCCTGGGACAGAGAGACTCTGGGGCCAACGTCCTGACTTTC. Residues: CASILLGQRDSGANVLTF.

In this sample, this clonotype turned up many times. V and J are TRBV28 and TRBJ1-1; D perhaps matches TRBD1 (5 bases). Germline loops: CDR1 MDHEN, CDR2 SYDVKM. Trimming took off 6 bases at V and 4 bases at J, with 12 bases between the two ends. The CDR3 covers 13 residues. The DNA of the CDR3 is TGTGCCAGCAGGATAACAGGATTCACTGAAGCTTTCTTT. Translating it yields CASRITGFTEAFF.

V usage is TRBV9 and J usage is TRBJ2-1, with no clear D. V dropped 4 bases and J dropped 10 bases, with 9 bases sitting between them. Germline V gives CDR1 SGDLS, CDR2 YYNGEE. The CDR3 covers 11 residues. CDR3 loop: CASSRVEEQFF. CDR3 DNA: TGTGCCAGCAGCCGTGTAGAGGAGCAGTTCTTC.

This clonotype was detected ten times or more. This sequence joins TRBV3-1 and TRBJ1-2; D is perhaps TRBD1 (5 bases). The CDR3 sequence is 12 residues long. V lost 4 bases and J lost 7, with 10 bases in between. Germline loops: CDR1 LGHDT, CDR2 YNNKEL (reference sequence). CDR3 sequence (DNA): TGTGCCAGCAGCCCCGCAGGGAGTGGCTACACCTTC. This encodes CASSPAGSGYTF.

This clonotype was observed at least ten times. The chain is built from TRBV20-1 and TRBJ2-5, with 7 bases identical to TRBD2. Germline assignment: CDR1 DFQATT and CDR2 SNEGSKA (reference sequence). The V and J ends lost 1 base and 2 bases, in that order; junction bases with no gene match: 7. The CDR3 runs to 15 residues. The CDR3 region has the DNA TGCAGTGCTAGAGCCGCGGGAGTGCCGCAAGAGACCCAGTACTTC. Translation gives CSARAAGVPQETQYF.

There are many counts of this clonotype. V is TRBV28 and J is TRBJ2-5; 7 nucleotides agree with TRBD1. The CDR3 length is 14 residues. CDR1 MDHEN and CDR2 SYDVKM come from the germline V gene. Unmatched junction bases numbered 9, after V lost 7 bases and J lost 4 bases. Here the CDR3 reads CASTGDSFAETQYF. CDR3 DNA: TGTGCCAGCACTGGGGACAGTTTCGCAGAGACCCAGTACTTC.

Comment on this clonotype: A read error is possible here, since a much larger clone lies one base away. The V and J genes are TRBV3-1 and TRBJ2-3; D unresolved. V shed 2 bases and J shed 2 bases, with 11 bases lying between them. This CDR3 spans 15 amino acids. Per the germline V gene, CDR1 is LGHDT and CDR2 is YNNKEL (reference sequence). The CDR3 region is CASSQRVRLTDTQYF. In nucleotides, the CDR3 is TGTGCCAGCAGCCAAAGGGTACGCCTCACAGATACGCAGTATTTT.

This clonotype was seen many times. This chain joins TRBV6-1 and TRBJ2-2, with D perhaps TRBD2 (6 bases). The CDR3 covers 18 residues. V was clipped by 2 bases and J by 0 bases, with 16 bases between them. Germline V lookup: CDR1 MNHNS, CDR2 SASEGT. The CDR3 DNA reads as TGTGCCAGCAGTGAAAATTTTTGGGGGAGGCCGAACACCGGGGAGCTGTTTTTT. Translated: CASSENFWGRPNTGELFF.

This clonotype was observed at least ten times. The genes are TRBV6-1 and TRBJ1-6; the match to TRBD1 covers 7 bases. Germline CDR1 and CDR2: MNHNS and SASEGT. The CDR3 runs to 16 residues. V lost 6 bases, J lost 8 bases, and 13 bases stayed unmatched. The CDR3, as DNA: TGTGCCAGCAGCACCAAGAGGGGGCGAGAGGATTCACCCCTCCACTTT. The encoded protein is CASSTKRGREDSPLHF.

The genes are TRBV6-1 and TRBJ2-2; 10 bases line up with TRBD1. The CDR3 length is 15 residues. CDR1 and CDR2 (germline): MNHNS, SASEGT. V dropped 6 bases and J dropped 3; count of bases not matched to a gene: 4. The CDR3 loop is CASRPGQGDTGELFF. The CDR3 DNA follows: TGTGCCAGCAGACCCGGACAGGGGGACACCGGGGAGCTGTTTTTT.